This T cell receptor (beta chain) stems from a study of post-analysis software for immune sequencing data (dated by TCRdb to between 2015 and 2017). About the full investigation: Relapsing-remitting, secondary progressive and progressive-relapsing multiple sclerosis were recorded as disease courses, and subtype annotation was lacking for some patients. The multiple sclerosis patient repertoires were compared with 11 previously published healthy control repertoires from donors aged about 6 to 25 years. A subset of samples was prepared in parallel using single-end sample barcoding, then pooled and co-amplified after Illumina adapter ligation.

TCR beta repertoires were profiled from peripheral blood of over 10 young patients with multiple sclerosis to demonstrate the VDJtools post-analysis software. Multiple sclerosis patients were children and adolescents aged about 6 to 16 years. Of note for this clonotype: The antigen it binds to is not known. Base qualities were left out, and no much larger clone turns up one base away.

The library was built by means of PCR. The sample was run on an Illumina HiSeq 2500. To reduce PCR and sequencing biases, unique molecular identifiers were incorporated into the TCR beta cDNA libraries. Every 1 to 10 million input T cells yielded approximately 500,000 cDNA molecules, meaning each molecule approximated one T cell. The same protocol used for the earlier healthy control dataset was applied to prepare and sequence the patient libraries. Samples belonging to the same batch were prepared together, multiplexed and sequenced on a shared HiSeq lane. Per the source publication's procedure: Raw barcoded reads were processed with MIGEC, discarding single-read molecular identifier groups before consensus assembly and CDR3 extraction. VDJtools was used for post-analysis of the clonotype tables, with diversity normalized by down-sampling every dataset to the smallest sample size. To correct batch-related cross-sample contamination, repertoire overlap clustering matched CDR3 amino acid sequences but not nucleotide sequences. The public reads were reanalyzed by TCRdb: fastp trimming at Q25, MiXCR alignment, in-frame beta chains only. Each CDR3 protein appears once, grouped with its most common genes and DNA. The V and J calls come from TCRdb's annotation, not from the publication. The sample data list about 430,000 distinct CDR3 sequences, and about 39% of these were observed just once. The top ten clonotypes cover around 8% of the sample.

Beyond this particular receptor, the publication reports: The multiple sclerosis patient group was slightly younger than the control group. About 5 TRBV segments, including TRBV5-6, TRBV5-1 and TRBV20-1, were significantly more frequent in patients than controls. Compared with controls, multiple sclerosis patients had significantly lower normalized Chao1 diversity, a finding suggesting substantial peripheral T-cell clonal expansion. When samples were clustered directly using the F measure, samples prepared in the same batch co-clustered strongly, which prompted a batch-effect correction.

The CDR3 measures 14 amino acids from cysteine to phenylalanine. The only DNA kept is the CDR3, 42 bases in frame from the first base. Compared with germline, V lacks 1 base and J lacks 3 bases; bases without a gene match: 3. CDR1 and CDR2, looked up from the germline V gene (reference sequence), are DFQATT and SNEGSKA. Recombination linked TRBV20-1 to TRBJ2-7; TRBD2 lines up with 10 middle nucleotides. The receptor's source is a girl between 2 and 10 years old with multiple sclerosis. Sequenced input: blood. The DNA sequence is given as TGCAGTGCTAGAGTCCTAGCGGGGGACTACGAGCAGTACTTC. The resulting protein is CSARVLAGDYEQYF.